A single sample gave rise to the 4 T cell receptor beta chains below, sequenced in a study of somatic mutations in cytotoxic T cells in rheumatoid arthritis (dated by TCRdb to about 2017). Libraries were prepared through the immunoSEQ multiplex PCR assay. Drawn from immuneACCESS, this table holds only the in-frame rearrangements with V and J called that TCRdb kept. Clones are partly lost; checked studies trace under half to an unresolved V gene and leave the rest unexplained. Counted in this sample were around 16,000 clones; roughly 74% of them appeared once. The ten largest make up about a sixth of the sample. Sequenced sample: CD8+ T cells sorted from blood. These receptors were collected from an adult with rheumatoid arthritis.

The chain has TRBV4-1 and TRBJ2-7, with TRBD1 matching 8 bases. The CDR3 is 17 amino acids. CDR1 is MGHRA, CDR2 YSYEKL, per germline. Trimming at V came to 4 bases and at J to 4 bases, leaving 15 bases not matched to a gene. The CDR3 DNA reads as TGCGCCAGCAGCCTCCATGTTGGGGGGACAGGTCCTTACGAGCAGTACTTC. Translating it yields CASSLHVGGTGPYEQYF.

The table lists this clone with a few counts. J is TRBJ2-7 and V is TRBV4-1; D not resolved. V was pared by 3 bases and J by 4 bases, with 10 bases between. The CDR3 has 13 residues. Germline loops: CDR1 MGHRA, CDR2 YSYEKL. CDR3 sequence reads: CASSQGMVYEQYF. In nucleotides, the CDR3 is TGCGCCAGCAGCCAGGGGATGGTGTACGAGCAGTACTTC.

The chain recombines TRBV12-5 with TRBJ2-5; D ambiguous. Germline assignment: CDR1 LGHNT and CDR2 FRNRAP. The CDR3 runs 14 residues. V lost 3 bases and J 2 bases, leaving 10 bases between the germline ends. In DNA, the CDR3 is TGTGCTAGTGGTTTCGCCGGGCTACAAGAGACCCAGTACTTC. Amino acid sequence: CASGFAGLQETQYF.

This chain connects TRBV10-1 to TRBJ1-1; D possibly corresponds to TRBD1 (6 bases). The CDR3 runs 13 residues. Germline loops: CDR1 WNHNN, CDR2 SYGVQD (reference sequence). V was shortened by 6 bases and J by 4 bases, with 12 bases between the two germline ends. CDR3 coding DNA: TGCGCCAGCAGCGCTCGAGGGGGCACTGAAGCTTTCTTT. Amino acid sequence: CASSARGGTEAFF.